This is a list of T cell receptor beta chains from one sample in a study of shared clonotypes between healthy human individuals. The protocol was immunoSEQ multiplex PCR, while the TCRdb copy is restricted to in-frame clones and leaves out a portion. The sample lists 850,000 to 1,200,000 clones, under 80% occurring once. Sequencing used memory CD4+ T cells sorted from blood. These receptors all stem from a man between 18 and 29 years old in good health. Both conserved end residues are part of each CDR3. A D gene is named only where the DNA matches it firmly. Clone size is given for some rows only: seen once, a few or many times, or a class if the clone is expanded.

v_call: TRBV7-9; j_call: TRBJ1-6; d_call: -; clone_size: few; cdr3_aa: CATEGAGVNSPLHF; cdr3_nt: TGTGCCACCGAGGGCGCAGGGGTTAATTCACCCCTCCACTTT
v_call: TRBV19; j_call: TRBJ1-2; d_call: -; clone_size: -; cdr3_aa: CASKGRNNDYGYTF; cdr3_nt: TGTGCCAGTAAAGGCAGAAACAACGACTATGGCTACACCTTC
v_call: TRBV7-2; j_call: TRBJ1-4; d_call: -; clone_size: -; cdr3_aa: CASSSQTGVNEKLFF; cdr3_nt: TGTGCCAGCAGCTCCCAGACAGGCGTAAATGAAAAACTGTTTTTT
v_call: TRBV18; j_call: TRBJ1-2; d_call: TRBD1; clone_size: -; cdr3_aa: CASSLTGNYGYTF; cdr3_nt: TGTGCCAGCTCCTTGACAGGGAACTATGGCTACACCTTC
v_call: TRBV10-2; j_call: TRBJ2-4; d_call: -; clone_size: few; cdr3_aa: CASSDPIYIQYF; cdr3_nt: TGCGCCAGCAGTGATCCTATTTACATTCAGTACTTC
v_call: TRBV19; j_call: TRBJ2-7; d_call: TRBD2; clone_size: -; cdr3_aa: CASSPGGPEQYF; cdr3_nt: TGTGCCAGTAGCCCGGGGGGGCCAGAGCAGTACTTC
v_call: TRBV7-2; j_call: TRBJ2-1; d_call: TRBD2; clone_size: -; cdr3_aa: CASSLRTSGIYEQFF; cdr3_nt: TGTGCCAGCAGCTTAAGGACTAGCGGGATATATGAGCAGTTCTTC
v_call: TRBV5-6; j_call: TRBJ2-3; d_call: -; clone_size: -; cdr3_aa: CASSSPSGGRTDTQYF; cdr3_nt: TGTGCCAGCAGCTCCCCGAGTGGGGGACGCACAGATACGCAGTATTTT
v_call: TRBV9; j_call: TRBJ2-2; d_call: -; clone_size: -; cdr3_aa: CASSAIPGVQNTGELFF; cdr3_nt: TGTGCCAGCAGCGCCATCCCAGGGGTCCAAAACACCGGGGAGCTGTTTTTT
v_call: TRBV29-1; j_call: TRBJ1-2; d_call: -; clone_size: -; cdr3_aa: CSVEEYAGYGYTF; cdr3_nt: TGCAGCGTTGAAGAGTACGCTGGCTATGGCTACACCTTC
v_call: TRBV2; j_call: TRBJ2-3; d_call: TRBD2; clone_size: few; cdr3_aa: CATSSGGRGTTDTQYF; cdr3_nt: TGTGCCACCTCGAGCGGGGGGCGGGGAACAACAGATACGCAGTATTTT
v_call: TRBV5-1; j_call: TRBJ1-2; d_call: -; clone_size: many; cdr3_aa: CASSLDGLLAAGTF; cdr3_nt: TGCGCCAGCAGTTTAGATGGCCTTTTAGCAGCCGGCACCTTC
v_call: TRBV30; j_call: TRBJ1-4; d_call: TRBD1; clone_size: -; cdr3_aa: CAWDLDRGQKLFF; cdr3_nt: TGTGCCTGGGACCTTGACAGGGGTCAAAAACTGTTTTTT
v_call: TRBV7-2; j_call: TRBJ2-1; d_call: -; clone_size: -; cdr3_aa: CASSSYYGPKFF; cdr3_nt: TGTGCCAGCAGCTCATATTACGGCCCTAAGTTCTTC
v_call: TRBV5-1; j_call: TRBJ2-3; d_call: -; clone_size: -; cdr3_aa: CASSLEQGYLDTQYF; cdr3_nt: TGCGCCAGCAGCTTGGAACAGGGCTACCTAGATACGCAGTATTTT
v_call: TRBV5-6; j_call: TRBJ2-7; d_call: -; clone_size: -; cdr3_aa: CASSLVIRAETYEQYF; cdr3_nt: TGTGCCAGCAGCTTGGTCATCCGGGCGGAAACCTACGAGCAGTACTTC
v_call: TRBV10-3; j_call: TRBJ1-4; d_call: -; clone_size: -; cdr3_aa: CAIAPGVDEKLFF; cdr3_nt: TGTGCCATCGCACCGGGGGTAGATGAAAAACTGTTTTTT
v_call: TRBV4-3; j_call: TRBJ2-7; d_call: TRBD2; clone_size: once; cdr3_aa: CASSPSRSSGVYYEQYF; cdr3_nt: TGCGCCAGCAGCCCCTCCCGGAGTAGCGGGGTTTACTACGAGCAGTACTTC
v_call: TRBV2; j_call: TRBJ1-5; d_call: -; clone_size: few; cdr3_aa: CASSEIGNGQPQHF; cdr3_nt: TGTGCCAGCAGTGAAATCGGGAACGGTCAGCCCCAGCATTTT
v_call: TRBV30; j_call: TRBJ1-2; d_call: TRBD1; clone_size: -; cdr3_aa: CAWSGTGPYGYTF; cdr3_nt: TGTGCCTGGAGTGGGACAGGGCCCTATGGCTACACCTTC
v_call: TRBV7-3; j_call: TRBJ2-2; d_call: -; clone_size: -; cdr3_aa: CASSLNPGLGELFF; cdr3_nt: TGTGCCAGCAGCTTAAATCCGGGCCTCGGGGAGCTGTTTTTT
v_call: TRBV7-7; j_call: TRBJ2-5; d_call: TRBD2; clone_size: few; cdr3_aa: CASSLAGTTQETQYF; cdr3_nt: TGTGCTAGCAGCTTAGCGGGGACGACTCAAGAGACCCAGTACTTC
v_call: TRBV9; j_call: TRBJ2-7; d_call: -; clone_size: -; cdr3_aa: CASSVGPLTSYEQYF; cdr3_nt: TGTGCCAGCAGCGTAGGCCCCCTCACTAGCTACGAGCAGTACTTC
v_call: TRBV29-1; j_call: TRBJ2-5; d_call: -; clone_size: once; cdr3_aa: CSADPWNSETQYF; cdr3_nt: TGCAGCGCGGACCCCTGGAACTCGGAGACCCAGTACTTC
v_call: TRBV5-1; j_call: TRBJ2-5; d_call: TRBD1; clone_size: -; cdr3_aa: CASSITGGETQYF; cdr3_nt: TGCGCCAGCAGCATTACAGGGGGAGAGACCCAGTACTTC
v_call: TRBV19; j_call: TRBJ2-2; d_call: -; clone_size: -; cdr3_aa: CASTKGVANTGELFF; cdr3_nt: TGTGCCAGTACAAAAGGGGTCGCGAACACCGGGGAGCTGTTTTTT
v_call: TRBV18; j_call: TRBJ2-2; d_call: TRBD1; clone_size: -; cdr3_aa: CASSRRSGGVGELFF; cdr3_nt: TGTGCCAGCTCACGTCGGTCAGGGGGCGTCGGGGAGCTGTTTTTT
v_call: TRBV5-1; j_call: TRBJ1-6; d_call: -; clone_size: -; cdr3_aa: CASSFGTGGSNSPLHF; cdr3_nt: TGCGCCAGCAGCTTCGGGACCGGAGGCTCCAATTCACCCCTCCACTTT
v_call: TRBV14; j_call: TRBJ2-3; d_call: -; clone_size: -; cdr3_aa: CASSQSRADTQYF; cdr3_nt: TGTGCCAGCAGCCAGTCACGAGCAGATACGCAGTATTTT
v_call: TRBV11-2; j_call: TRBJ1-2; d_call: -; clone_size: once; cdr3_aa: CASSSVGGQGGYTF; cdr3_nt: TGTGCCAGCAGCTCTGTTGGGGGGCAAGGAGGCTACACCTTC
v_call: TRBV19; j_call: TRBJ1-5; d_call: TRBD1; clone_size: -; cdr3_aa: CASNRGGDQPQHF; cdr3_nt: TGTGCCAGTAACAGGGGGGGGGATCAGCCCCAGCATTTT
v_call: TRBV11-2; j_call: TRBJ2-4; d_call: TRBD2; clone_size: -; cdr3_aa: CASSLTTSGGGKNIQYF; cdr3_nt: TGTGCCAGCAGCTTAACCACTAGCGGGGGAGGCAAAAACATTCAGTACTTC
v_call: TRBV28; j_call: TRBJ2-7; d_call: TRBD1; clone_size: -; cdr3_aa: CASSATGGSSYEQYF; cdr3_nt: TGTGCCAGCAGCGCGACAGGGGGGAGCTCCTACGAGCAGTACTTC
v_call: TRBV6-6; j_call: TRBJ1-4; d_call: -; clone_size: -; cdr3_aa: CASRGAATNEKLFF; cdr3_nt: TGTGCCAGCAGGGGGGCCGCGACTAATGAAAAACTGTTTTTT
v_call: TRBV15; j_call: TRBJ2-7; d_call: -; clone_size: -; cdr3_aa: CATSRSRLVDSEQYF; cdr3_nt: TGTGCCACCAGCAGATCTCGACTAGTGGACAGTGAGCAGTACTTC
v_call: TRBV30; j_call: TRBJ1-6; d_call: -; clone_size: -; cdr3_aa: CAWSVGALSYNSPLHF; cdr3_nt: TGTGCCTGGAGTGTAGGGGCCCTCTCCTATAATTCACCCCTCCACTTT
v_call: TRBV20-1; j_call: TRBJ2-1; d_call: -; clone_size: many; cdr3_aa: CSARDGNEQFF; cdr3_nt: TGCAGTGCTAGAGATGGCAATGAGCAGTTCTTC
v_call: TRBV5-1; j_call: TRBJ2-2; d_call: -; clone_size: -; cdr3_aa: CASSGGTDLNTGELFF; cdr3_nt: TGCGCCAGCAGCGGCGGGACAGACCTTAACACCGGGGAGCTGTTTTTT
v_call: TRBV27; j_call: TRBJ2-7; d_call: -; clone_size: -; cdr3_aa: CASSPQGIAYEQYF; cdr3_nt: TGTGCCAGCAGTCCCCAGGGGATTGCCTACGAGCAGTACTTC
v_call: TRBV7-9; j_call: TRBJ1-2; d_call: TRBD1; clone_size: -; cdr3_aa: CASSLAGQGAWGYTF; cdr3_nt: TGTGCCAGCAGCTTAGCCGGACAGGGGGCCTGGGGCTACACCTTC
v_call: TRBV11-3; j_call: TRBJ2-2; d_call: TRBD2; clone_size: -; cdr3_aa: CASSSGLAGGTGELFF; cdr3_nt: TGTGCCAGCAGCTCGGGACTAGCGGGGGGCACCGGGGAGCTGTTTTTT
v_call: TRBV9; j_call: TRBJ2-3; d_call: TRBD2; clone_size: few; cdr3_aa: CATSIGTSGGVADTQYF; cdr3_nt: TGTGCCACCTCCATTGGGACTAGCGGGGGAGTGGCAGATACGCAGTATTTT
v_call: TRBV6-5; j_call: TRBJ1-5; d_call: TRBD1; clone_size: -; cdr3_aa: CASSRGQDNQPQHF; cdr3_nt: TGTGCCAGCAGTAGGGGGCAGGACAATCAGCCCCAGCATTTT
v_call: TRBV6-1; j_call: TRBJ1-4; d_call: TRBD1; clone_size: -; cdr3_aa: CATSRTGSNEKLFF; cdr3_nt: TGTGCCACCTCTAGGACAGGCAGCAATGAAAAACTGTTTTTT
v_call: TRBV4-1; j_call: TRBJ1-1; d_call: -; clone_size: many; cdr3_aa: CASSQDGRGRSEAFF; cdr3_nt: TGCGCCAGCAGCCAAGATGGCAGGGGAAGATCTGAAGCTTTCTTT
v_call: TRBV5-1; j_call: TRBJ1-1; d_call: -; clone_size: few; cdr3_aa: CASSPRGHSEAFF; cdr3_nt: TGCGCCAGCAGCCCGAGGGGACACAGCGAAGCTTTCTTT
v_call: TRBV19; j_call: TRBJ2-3; d_call: -; clone_size: -; cdr3_aa: CASRGDSFLRDTQYF; cdr3_nt: TGTGCCAGTAGGGGCGACTCCTTCTTGCGAGATACGCAGTATTTT
v_call: TRBV6-6; j_call: TRBJ2-7; d_call: -; clone_size: -; cdr3_aa: CASTAGYEQYF; cdr3_nt: TGTGCCAGCACGGCGGGTTACGAGCAGTACTTC
v_call: TRBV19; j_call: TRBJ1-1; d_call: -; clone_size: -; cdr3_aa: CAATGTQNTEAFF; cdr3_nt: TGTGCCGCCACCGGGACACAGAACACTGAAGCTTTCTTT
v_call: TRBV7-2; j_call: TRBJ2-7; d_call: -; clone_size: -; cdr3_aa: CASSLAFGGGYEQYF; cdr3_nt: TGTGCCAGCAGCTTAGCGTTCGGGGGCGGGTACGAGCAGTACTTC
v_call: TRBV7-8; j_call: TRBJ2-1; d_call: -; clone_size: few; cdr3_aa: CASSYRINEQFF; cdr3_nt: TGTGCCAGCAGCTATCGGATCAATGAGCAGTTCTTC
v_call: TRBV30; j_call: TRBJ1-2; d_call: TRBD1; clone_size: -; cdr3_aa: CAFDRGNYGYTF; cdr3_nt: TGTGCCTTCGACAGGGGAAACTATGGCTACACCTTC
v_call: TRBV18; j_call: TRBJ1-5; d_call: -; clone_size: -; cdr3_aa: CASSTAIQGQPQHF; cdr3_nt: TGTGCCAGCTCTACCGCAATTCAGGGGCAGCCCCAGCATTTT
v_call: TRBV5-1; j_call: TRBJ2-5; d_call: -; clone_size: -; cdr3_aa: CASSLRAGQETQYF; cdr3_nt: TGCGCCAGCAGCTTGAGGGCAGGACAAGAGACCCAGTACTTC
v_call: TRBV5-1; j_call: TRBJ1-1; d_call: -; clone_size: -; cdr3_aa: CASKGSGHTEAFF; cdr3_nt: TGCGCCAGCAAAGGGTCGGGGCACACTGAAGCTTTCTTT
v_call: TRBV5-4; j_call: TRBJ1-6; d_call: -; clone_size: -; cdr3_aa: CASSIHYNSPLHF; cdr3_nt: TGTGCCAGCAGCATCCACTATAATTCACCCCTCCACTTT
v_call: TRBV19; j_call: TRBJ2-6; d_call: -; clone_size: -; cdr3_aa: CASSDSGRGSGANVLTF; cdr3_nt: TGTGCCAGTAGCGACTCCGGGCGGGGCTCTGGGGCCAACGTCCTGACTTTC